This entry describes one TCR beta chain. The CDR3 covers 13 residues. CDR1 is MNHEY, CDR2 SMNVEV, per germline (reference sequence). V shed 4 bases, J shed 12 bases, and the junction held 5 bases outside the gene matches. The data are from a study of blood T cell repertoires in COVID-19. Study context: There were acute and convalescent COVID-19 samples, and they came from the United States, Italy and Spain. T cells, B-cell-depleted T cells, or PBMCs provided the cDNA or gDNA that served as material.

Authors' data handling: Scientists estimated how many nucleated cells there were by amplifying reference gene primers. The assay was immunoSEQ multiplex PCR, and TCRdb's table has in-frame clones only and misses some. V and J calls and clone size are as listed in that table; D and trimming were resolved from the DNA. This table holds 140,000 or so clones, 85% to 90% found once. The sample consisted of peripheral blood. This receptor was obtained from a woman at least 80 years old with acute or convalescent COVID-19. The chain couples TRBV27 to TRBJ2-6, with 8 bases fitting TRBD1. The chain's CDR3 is CASSSDRGGVLTF. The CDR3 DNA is TGTGCCAGCAGTTCCGACAGGGGAGGCGTCCTGACTTTC.